This T cell receptor beta chain was sequenced during a study of shared T cell receptors in the human thymus. The protocol was immunoSEQ multiplex PCR, while the TCRdb copy is restricted to in-frame clones and leaves out a portion. The sample lists about 610,000 clones; 70% to 90% were seen once. V lost 2 bases, J lost 7 bases, and 11 bases lay in between. In germline, CDR1 is MNHEY, CDR2 SVGAGI. The CDR3 spans 13 residues. Another study also made use of these data, one on human thymus T cells. This second study says: Among thymic and blood repertoires, usage of V and J genes appeared biased.

This sequence originates from a boy younger than two with a congenital heart defect. The chain joins TRBV6-5 to TRBJ1-2; D is ambiguous. Sequenced sample: thymocytes. CDR3 loop: CASSYTPRSGYTF. For the CDR3, the DNA is TGTGCCAGCAGTTACACACCCCGCAGTGGCTACACCTTC.